These T cell receptor beta chains were read from a single sample in a study of radiation and T cells in renal cell carcinoma. Generated by immunoSEQ multiplex PCR, the TCRdb table keeps only in-frame clones and is missing some. Among about 130,000 clones listed, nearly 90% were seen once. The source material was blood, sampled from a patient whose treatment included radiotherapy and nephrectomy. All receptors come from a woman aged 50 to 65 with renal cell carcinoma. Each CDR3 is given with its conserved first and last residue.

V	CDR3
TRBV29-1	CSGAPGQSNTEAFF
TRBV7-2	CASSSSTGINNEQFF
TRBV6-5	CASRRLGDTEAFF
TRBV7-6	CASSLTVDEQYF
TRBV5-1	CASSLAGGAYNEQFF
TRBV7-6	CASSLYGGGQYF
TRBV4-1	CASSQDGGGSLSNQPQHF
TRBV5-5	CASSPRQGAQYNEQFF
TRBV30	CAWSPHLGKGETQYF
TRBV7-9	CASSKTSLNTGELFF
TRBV7-2	CASSPRGGSGTYGYTF
TRBV7-2	CASSLAGGPLNGYGYTF
TRBV27	CASSDRGSLTGELFF
TRBV7-9	CASSLVGTKGEKLFF
TRBV2	CASSEGTGGLTDTQYF
TRBV5-1	CASSLTGPSYEQYF
TRBV12-5	CASGLGSGQETQYF
TRBV5-5	CASSLRSWRQGYEQYF
TRBV5-4	CASSSDRVGNYGYTF
TRBV6-6	CASRTGGGNTEAFF
TRBV7-6	CASSPQQGGSYEQYF
TRBV7-9	CASESSARETQYF
TRBV5-1	CASKTGNGYTF
TRBV7-9	CASTDRVNTGELFF
TRBV19	CASSIGQPNTEAFF
TRBV30	CAWIRRGGTDTQYF
TRBV19	CASWDRVKSPLHF
TRBV5-1	CASSFLTGGDETQYF
TRBV7-9	CASSLSGGNTEAFF
TRBV11-3	CASSPGSLEAPYEQYF
TRBV9	CASSEGNTQYF
TRBV30	CAWSRGGEVTGELFF
TRBV7-9	CASSLGAGHQPQHF
TRBV19	CASSYTPTGETQYF
TRBV13	CASSLGLISGTGNGYTF
TRBV2	CASRALAGGLTYEQYF
TRBV27	CASSPISQTGYEQYF
TRBV15	CATSIRDDRPRVNTEAFF
TRBV19	CASRTGLLEGYTF
TRBV6-1	CASKHRGNTEAFF